Listed below are T cell receptor beta chains from one sample, sequenced in a study of T cell clonotyping in hematopoietic cell transplantation. Generated by immunoSEQ multiplex PCR, the TCRdb table keeps only in-frame clones and is missing some. The sample lists 7,000 to 9,500 clones; more than 75% were seen once. Sequenced here: peripheral blood mononuclear cells, sampled before stem cell transplant. The receptors originated from a man aged 60 to 69 with acute myeloid leukemia. Some clones in this sample may be carry-over from other donors' samples. Each CDR3 is given with its conserved first and last residue. The D gene is left open where the match is weak.

v_call | d_call | cdr3_aa
TRBV6-1 | . | CASSEWGGNTEAFF
TRBV11-2 | TRBD1 | CASSRRQGQETQYF
TRBV28 | . | CASLQTYGDSIRYGYTF
TRBV19 | . | CASSMQTKNYGYTF
TRBV6-1 | . | CASNRIPVSNQPQHF
TRBV4-1 | TRBD2 | CASSQVGTSGGQDTQYF
TRBV9 | TRBD2 | CASSVVPSGRRHTQYF
TRBV19 | . | CASSIGQHLNTEAFF
TRBV2 | TRBD1 | CASSSRDRINEKLFF
TRBV7-2 | . | CASSTSEIYSNQPQHF
TRBV7-6 | . | CASSLGGDTNYGYTF
TRBV4-2 | TRBD2 | CASSQDPAGVGAGELFF
TRBV5-1 | TRBD1 | CASSLGGTGVVDTEAFF
TRBV5-1 | TRBD2 | CASSLTGTRSDTQYF
TRBV5-4 | TRBD1 | CASSLGGQNYEQYF
TRBV28 | . | CASVDPGIVGNTIYF
TRBV19 | . | CASRLREGVNQPQHF
TRBV30 | TRBD1 | CAWSRDRGFTDTQYF
TRBV5-1 | TRBD1 | CASRQGQVGSYGYTF
TRBV6-1 | . | CASSETGTHAFF
TRBV6-1 | . | CASSPGARFEQFF
TRBV2 | . | CQGQGPYEQYF
TRBV9 | TRBD1 | CASSETGSSYEQYF
TRBV11-2 | . | CASSLDPGDTQYF
TRBV5-5 | TRBD2 | CASSLGGTSGSDTQYF
TRBV4-1 | . | CASSLADRNTGELFF
TRBV29-1 | . | CSVAPAVLKRTQYF
TRBV5-4 | TRBD1 | CASSSLFRGRGLDTEAFF
TRBV6-6 | . | CASQRGGPTDTQYF
TRBV30 | . | CAWSVADYGYTF
TRBV11-2 | . | CASSLSSDSYEQYF
TRBV5-1 | TRBD2 | CASSLAFPGLARDF
TRBV2 | TRBD1 | CASSRGVMNTEAFF
TRBV11-2 | TRBD2 | CASTARLAGETQYF
TRBV5-1 | . | CASTPGTGNTEAFF